This T cell receptor beta chain was sequenced in a study of blood T cells in healthy people across ages. Background on the study: Template-switching capture recovered about one barcoded beta molecule per two T cells. Study findings and constraints: The fall in TCR beta diversity per million T cells was roughly linear with age. It was not possible, with unsorted PBMCs, to conclusively compare naive and antigen-experienced cells.

As for this clonotype: What it binds is not known.

CDR1 is SEHNR, CDR2 FQNEAQ, per germline (reference sequence). Trimming took off 5 bases at V and 2 bases at J, with 16 bases between the two ends. This CDR3 is built from 15 residues. For every donor, a draw yielded approximately 9.8 milliliters of peripheral blood. A sample-barcoded 5' primer and a J-beta primer mix were used in a second PCR of roughly 6 to 11 cycles. TCRdb re-derived calls from the 5' RACE reads in MiXCR, one entry per CDR3 protein. Of 750,000 to 950,000 distinct CDR3 sequences in the sample, 53% were seen once. The clonotype originates from a man aged 80 or over in good health. The sample taken for sequencing was blood. This chain uses TRBV7-9 with TRBJ2-7; possibly TRBD1 or TRBD2 for D (5 bases each). The CDR3 sequence is CASSPTSGRTYEQYF. For the CDR3, the DNA is TGTGCCAGCAGCCCGACTTCGGGACGGACCTACGAGCAGTACTTC.